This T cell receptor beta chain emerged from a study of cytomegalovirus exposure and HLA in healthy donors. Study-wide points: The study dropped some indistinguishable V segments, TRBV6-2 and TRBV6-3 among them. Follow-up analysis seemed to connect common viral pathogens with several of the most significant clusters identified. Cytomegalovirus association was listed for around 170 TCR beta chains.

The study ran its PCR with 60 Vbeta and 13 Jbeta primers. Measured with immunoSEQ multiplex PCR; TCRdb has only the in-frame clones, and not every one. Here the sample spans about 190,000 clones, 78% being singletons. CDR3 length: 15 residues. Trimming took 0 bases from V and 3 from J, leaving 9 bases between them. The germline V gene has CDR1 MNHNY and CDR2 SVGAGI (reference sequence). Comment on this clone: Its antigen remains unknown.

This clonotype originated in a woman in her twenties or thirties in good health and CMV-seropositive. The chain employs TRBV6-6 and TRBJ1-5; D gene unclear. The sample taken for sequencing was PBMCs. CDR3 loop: CASSYSILDNQPQHF. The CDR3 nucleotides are TGTGCCAGCAGTTACTCGATTCTAGACAATCAGCCCCAGCATTTT.